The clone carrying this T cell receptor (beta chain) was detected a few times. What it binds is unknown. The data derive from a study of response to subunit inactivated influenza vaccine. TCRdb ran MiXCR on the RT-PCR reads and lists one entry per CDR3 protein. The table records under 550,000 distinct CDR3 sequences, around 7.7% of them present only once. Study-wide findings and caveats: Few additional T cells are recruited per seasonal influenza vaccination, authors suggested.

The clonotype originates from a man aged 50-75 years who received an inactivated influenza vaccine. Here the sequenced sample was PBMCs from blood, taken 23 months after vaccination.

This chain's CDR3 is CSASSGETYEQYF. In nucleotides, the CDR3 is TGCAGTGCTAGTAGTGGGGAGACCTACGAGCAGTACTTC. This chain uses TRBV20-1 with TRBJ2-7; tentatively, D is TRBD2 (5 bases). The CDR3 spans 13 residues. Trimming took 3 bases from V and 2 from J, leaving 11 bases between them. Germline V CDR1 and CDR2: DFQATT, SNEGSKA (reference sequence).